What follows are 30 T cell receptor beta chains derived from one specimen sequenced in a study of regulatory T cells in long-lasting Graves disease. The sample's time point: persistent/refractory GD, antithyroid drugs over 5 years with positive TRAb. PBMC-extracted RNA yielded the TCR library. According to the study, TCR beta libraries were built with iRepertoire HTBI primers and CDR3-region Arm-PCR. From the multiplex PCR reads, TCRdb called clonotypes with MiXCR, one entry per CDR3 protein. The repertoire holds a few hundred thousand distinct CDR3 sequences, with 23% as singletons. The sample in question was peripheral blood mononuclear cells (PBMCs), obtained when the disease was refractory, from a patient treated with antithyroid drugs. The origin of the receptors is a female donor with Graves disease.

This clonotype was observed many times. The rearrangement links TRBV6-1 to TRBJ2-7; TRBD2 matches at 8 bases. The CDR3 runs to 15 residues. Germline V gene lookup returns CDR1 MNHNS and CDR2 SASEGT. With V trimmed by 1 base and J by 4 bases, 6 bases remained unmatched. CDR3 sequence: CASSEEKSGSYEQYF. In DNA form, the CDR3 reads TGTGCCAGCAGTGAAGAAAAGAGCGGGAGTTACGAGCAGTACTTC.

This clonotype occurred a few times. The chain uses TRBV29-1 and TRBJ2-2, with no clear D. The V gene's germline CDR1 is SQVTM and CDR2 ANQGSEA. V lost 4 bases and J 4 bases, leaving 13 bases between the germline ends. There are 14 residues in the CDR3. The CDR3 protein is CSVGVGRLTGELFF. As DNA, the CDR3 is TGCAGCGTTGGGGTCGGCAGGCTCACCGGGGAGCTGTTTTTT.

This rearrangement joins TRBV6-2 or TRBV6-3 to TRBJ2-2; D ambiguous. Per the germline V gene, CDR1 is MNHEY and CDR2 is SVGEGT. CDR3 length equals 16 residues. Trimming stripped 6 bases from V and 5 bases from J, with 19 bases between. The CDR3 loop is CASRYGPRLETGELFF. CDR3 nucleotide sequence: TGTGCCAGCAGATACGGGCCGAGGTTGGAGACCGGGGAGCTGTTTTTT.

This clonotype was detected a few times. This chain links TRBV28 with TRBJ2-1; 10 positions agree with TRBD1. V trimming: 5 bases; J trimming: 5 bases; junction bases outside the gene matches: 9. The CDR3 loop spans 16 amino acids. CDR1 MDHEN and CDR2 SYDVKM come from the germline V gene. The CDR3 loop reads CASSQSGTGVDNEQFF. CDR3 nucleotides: TGTGCCAGCAGTCAAAGCGGGACAGGGGTGGACAATGAGCAGTTCTTC. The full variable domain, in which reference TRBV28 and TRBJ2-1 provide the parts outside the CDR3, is DVKVTQSSRYLVKRTGEKVFLECVQDMDHENMFWYRQDPGLGLRLIYFSYDVKMKEKGDIPEGYSVSREKKERFSLILESASTNQTSMYLCASSQSGTGVDNEQFFGPGTRLTVL.

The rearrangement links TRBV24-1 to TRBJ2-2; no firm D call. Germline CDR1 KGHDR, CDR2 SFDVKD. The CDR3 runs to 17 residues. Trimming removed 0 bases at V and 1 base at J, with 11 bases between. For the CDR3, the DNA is TGTGCCACCAGTGATTTGCTAGGGCAACAGAACACCGGGGAGCTGTTTTTT. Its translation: CATSDLLGQQNTGELFF.

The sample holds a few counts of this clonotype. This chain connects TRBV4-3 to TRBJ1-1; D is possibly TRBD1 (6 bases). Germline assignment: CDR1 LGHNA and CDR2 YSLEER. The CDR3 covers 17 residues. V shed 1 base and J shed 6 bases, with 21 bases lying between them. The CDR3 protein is CASSQALTGAGGPEAFF. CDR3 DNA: TGCGCCAGCAGCCAAGCCCTAACGGGGGCAGGCGGGCCTGAAGCTTTCTTT.

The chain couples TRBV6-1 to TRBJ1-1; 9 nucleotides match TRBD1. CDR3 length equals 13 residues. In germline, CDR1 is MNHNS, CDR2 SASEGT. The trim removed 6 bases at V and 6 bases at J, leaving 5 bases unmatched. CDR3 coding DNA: TGTGCCAGCAGGGGGACAGGGATCCCTGAAGCTTTCTTT. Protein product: CASRGTGIPEAFF.

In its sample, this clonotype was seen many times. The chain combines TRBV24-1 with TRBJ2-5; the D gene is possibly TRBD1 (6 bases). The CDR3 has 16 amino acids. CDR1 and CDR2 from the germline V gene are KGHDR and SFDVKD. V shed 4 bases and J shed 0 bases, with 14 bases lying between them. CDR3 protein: CATSESGEQYQETQYF. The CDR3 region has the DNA TGTGCCACCAGTGAGTCAGGGGAACAGTACCAAGAGACCCAGTACTTC.

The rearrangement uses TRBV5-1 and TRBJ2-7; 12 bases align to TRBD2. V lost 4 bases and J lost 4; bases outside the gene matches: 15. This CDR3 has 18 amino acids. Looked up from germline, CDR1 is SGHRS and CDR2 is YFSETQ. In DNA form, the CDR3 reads TGCGCCAGCAGCGGGGGACAGATTGGACTAGCGGGAAATTACGAGCAGTACTTC. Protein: CASSGGQIGLAGNYEQYF.

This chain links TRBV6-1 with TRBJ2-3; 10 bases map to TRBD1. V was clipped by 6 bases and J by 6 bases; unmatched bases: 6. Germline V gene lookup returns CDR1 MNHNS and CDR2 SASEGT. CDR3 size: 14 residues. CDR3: CASRSGTGDDTQYF. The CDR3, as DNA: TGTGCCAGCAGGTCCGGGACAGGGGACGATACGCAGTATTTT.

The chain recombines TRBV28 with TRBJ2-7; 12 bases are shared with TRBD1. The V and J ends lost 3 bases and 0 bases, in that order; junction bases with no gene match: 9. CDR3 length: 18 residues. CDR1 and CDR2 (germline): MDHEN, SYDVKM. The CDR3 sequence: CASSLPGQGAISSYEQYF. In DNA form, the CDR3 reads TGTGCCAGCAGTTTGCCGGGACAGGGGGCTATAAGCTCCTACGAGCAGTACTTC.

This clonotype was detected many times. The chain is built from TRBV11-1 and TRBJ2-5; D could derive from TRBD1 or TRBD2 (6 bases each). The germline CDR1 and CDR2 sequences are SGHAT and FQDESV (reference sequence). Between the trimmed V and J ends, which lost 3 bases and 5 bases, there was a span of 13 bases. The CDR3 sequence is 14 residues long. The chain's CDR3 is CASSFGGTRETQYF. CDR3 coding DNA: TGTGCCAGCAGCTTTGGCGGGACACGCGAGACCCAGTACTTC.

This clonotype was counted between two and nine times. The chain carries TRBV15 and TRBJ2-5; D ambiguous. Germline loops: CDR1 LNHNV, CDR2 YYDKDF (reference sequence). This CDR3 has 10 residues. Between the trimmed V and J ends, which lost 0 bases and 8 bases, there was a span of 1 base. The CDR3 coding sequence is TGTGCCACCAGCAGAGATACCCAGTACTTC. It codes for CATSRDTQYF.

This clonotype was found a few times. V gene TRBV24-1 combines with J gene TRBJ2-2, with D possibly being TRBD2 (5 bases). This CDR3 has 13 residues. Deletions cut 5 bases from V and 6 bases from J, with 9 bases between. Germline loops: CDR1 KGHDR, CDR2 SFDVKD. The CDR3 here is CATSGTGAGELFF. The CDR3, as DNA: TGTGCCACCAGTGGGACTGGGGCCGGGGAGCTGTTTTTT.

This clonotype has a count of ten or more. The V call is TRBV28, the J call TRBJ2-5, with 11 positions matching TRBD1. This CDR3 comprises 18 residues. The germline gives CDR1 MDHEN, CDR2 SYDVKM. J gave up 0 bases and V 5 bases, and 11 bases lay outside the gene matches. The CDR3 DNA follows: TGTGCCAGCAGTCATCCGAGGACAGGGGGCTCGTACCAAGAGACCCAGTACTTC. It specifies CASSHPRTGGSYQETQYF.

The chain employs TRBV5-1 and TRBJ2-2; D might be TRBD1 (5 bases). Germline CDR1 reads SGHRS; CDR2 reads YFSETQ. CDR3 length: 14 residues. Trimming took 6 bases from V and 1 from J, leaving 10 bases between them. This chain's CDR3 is CASISQGNTGELFF. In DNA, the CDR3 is TGCGCCAGCATCTCTCAGGGGAACACCGGGGAGCTGTTTTTT.

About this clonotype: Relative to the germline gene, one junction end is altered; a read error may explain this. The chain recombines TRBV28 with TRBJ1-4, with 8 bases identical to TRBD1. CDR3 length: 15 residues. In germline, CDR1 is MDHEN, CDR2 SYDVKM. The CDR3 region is CASSSQGVGNEKLVF. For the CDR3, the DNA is TGTGCCAGCAGTTCACAGGGGGTTGGTAATGAAAAACTGGTTTTT.

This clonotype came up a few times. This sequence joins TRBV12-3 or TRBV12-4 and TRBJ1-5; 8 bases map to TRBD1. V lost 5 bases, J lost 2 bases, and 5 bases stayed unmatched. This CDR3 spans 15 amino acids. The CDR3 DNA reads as TGTGCCAGCAGTATTGGACAGGGCGGCAATCAGCCCCAGCATTTT. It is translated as CASSIGQGGNQPQHF.

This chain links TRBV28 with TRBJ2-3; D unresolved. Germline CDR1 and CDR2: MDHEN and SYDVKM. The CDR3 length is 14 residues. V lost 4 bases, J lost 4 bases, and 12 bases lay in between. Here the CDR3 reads CASSSLGSPDTQYF. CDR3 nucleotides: TGTGCCAGCAGTTCTCTGGGGTCGCCAGATACGCAGTATTTT. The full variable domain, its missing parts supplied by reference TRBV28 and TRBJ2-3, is DVKVTQSSRYLVKRTGEKVFLECVQDMDHENMFWYRQDPGLGLRLIYFSYDVKMKEKGDIPEGYSVSREKKERFSLILESASTNQTSMYLCASSSLGSPDTQYFGPGTRLTVL.

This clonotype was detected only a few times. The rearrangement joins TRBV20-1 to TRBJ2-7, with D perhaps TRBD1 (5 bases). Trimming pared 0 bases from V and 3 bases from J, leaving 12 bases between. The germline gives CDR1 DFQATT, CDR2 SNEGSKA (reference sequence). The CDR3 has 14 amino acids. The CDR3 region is CSARDRTIRYEQYF. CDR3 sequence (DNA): TGCAGTGCTAGAGACAGGACAATACGCTACGAGCAGTACTTC.

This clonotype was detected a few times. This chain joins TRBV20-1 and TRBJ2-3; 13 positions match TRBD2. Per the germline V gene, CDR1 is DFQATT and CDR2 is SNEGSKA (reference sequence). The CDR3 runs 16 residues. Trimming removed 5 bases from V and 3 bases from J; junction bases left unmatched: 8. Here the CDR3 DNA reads TGCAGTGCTGTGAGGACTAGCGGGAGTGTGACAGATACGCAGTATTTT. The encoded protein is CSAVRTSGSVTDTQYF.

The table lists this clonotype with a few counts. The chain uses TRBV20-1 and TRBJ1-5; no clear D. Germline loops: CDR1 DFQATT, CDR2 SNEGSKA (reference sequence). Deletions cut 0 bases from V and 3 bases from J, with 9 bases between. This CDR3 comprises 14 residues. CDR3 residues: CSARDYGVNQPQHF. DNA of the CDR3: TGCAGTGCTAGAGATTACGGGGTCAATCAGCCCCAGCATTTT.

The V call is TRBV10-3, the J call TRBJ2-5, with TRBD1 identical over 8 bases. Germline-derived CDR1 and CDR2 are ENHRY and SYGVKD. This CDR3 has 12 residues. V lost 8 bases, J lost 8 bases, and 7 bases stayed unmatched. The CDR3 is CAISDRGLTQYF. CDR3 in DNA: TGTGCCATCTCCGACAGGGGTTTAACCCAGTACTTC.

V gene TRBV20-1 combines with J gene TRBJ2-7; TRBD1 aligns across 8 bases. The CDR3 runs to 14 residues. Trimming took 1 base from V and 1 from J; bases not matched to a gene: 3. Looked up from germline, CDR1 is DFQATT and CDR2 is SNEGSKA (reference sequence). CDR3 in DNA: TGCAGTGCTAGAGTTCACAGGGGGTCCTACGAGCAGTACTTC. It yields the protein CSARVHRGSYEQYF.

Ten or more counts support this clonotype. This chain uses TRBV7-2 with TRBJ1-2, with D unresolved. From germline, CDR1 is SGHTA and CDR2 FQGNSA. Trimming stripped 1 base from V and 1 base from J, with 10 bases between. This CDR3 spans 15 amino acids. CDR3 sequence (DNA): TGTGCCAGCAGCTTAGACGGGGAAGTTAACTATGGCTACACCTTC. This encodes CASSLDGEVNYGYTF.

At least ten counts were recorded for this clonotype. The CDR3 is CASTGQGLAIVTGELFF. As DNA, the CDR3 is TGTGCCAGCACCGGCCAGGGACTAGCTATCGTAACCGGGGAGCTGTTTTTT. The chain employs TRBV2 and TRBJ2-2; TRBD2 aligns across 9 bases. V was clipped by 7 bases and J by 5 bases; unmatched bases: 14. This CDR3 spans 17 amino acids. Germline V CDR1 and CDR2: SNHLY, FYNNEI.

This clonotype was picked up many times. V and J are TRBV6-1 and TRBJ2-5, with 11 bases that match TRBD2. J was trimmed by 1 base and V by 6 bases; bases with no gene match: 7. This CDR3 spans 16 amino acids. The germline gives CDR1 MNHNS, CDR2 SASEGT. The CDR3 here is CASSETSGMFQETQYF. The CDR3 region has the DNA TGTGCCAGCAGCGAGACTAGCGGGATGTTCCAAGAGACCCAGTACTTC.

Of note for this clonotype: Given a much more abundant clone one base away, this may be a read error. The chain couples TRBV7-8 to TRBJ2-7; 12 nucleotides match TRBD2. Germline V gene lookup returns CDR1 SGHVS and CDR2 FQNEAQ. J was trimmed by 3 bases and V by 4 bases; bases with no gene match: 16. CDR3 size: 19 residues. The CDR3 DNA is TGTGCCAGCAGCTCAGAGACCCTAAGGACTAGCGGGACCTTCTACGAGCAGTACTTC. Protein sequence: CASSSETLRTSGTFYEQYF.

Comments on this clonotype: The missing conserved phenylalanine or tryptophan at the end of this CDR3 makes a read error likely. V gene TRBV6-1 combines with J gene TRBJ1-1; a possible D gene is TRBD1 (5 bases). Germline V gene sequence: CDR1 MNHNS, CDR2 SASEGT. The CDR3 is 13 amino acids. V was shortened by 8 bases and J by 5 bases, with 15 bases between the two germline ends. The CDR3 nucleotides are TGTGCCAGCGGACACAATCAGGGAACTGAAGCTTTCTCT. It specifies CASGHNQGTEAFS.

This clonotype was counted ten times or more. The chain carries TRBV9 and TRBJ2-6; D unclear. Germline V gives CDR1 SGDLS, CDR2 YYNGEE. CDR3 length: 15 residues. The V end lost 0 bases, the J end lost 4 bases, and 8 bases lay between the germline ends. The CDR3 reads CASSVGSLGANVLTF. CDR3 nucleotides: TGTGCCAGCAGCGTAGGATCTCTGGGGGCCAACGTCCTGACTTTC. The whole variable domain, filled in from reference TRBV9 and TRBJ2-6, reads DSGVTQTPKHLITATGQRVTLRCSPRSGDLSVYWYQQSLDQGLQFLIQYYNGEERAKGNILERFSAQQFPDLHSELNLSSLELGDSALYFCASSVGSLGANVLTFGAGSRLTVL.